These T cell receptor beta chains were read from a single sample in a study of shared clonotypes between healthy human individuals. TCRdb's table, derived via immunoSEQ multiplex PCR, lists solely in-frame clones and lacks some. The sample shows more than 900,000 clones, approximately 80% of them seen only once. The sequencing input was memory CD4+ T cells from PBMCs. These receptors were obtained from a young man in good health. Some clones in this sample may be carry-over from other donors' samples. Both conserved end residues are part of each CDR3. The D gene is left open where the match is weak. Only part of the rows carry a size: once, few, many, or a class if the clone is expanded.

V gene: TRBV7-2; clone size: NA; J gene: TRBJ2-7; D gene: NA; CDR3 DNA: TGTGCCAGCAGCTTAGCGGGCTTTTCCTACGAGCAGTACTTC; CDR3 protein: CASSLAGFSYEQYF
V gene: TRBV7-2; clone size: NA; J gene: TRBJ2-5; D gene: TRBD1; CDR3 DNA: TGTGCCAGCAGCTTAGGCCGGACAGGGGGCGGGGAGACCCAGTACTTC; CDR3 protein: CASSLGRTGGGETQYF
V gene: TRBV2; clone size: NA; J gene: TRBJ1-1; D gene: TRBD1; CDR3 DNA: TGTGCCAGCAGTGAGGACAGGTCACTGGTTTTCTTT; CDR3 protein: CASSEDRSLVFF
V gene: TRBV2; clone size: NA; J gene: TRBJ1-5; D gene: NA; CDR3 DNA: TGTGCCAGCAGTGTGGGGTTTCAGCCCCAGCATTTT; CDR3 protein: CASSVGFQPQHF
V gene: TRBV6-6; clone size: NA; J gene: TRBJ2-3; D gene: TRBD2; CDR3 DNA: TGTGCCAGCAGCCGGCTAGCGGGAGGGGGAGATACGCAGTATTTT; CDR3 protein: CASSRLAGGGDTQYF
V gene: TRBV5-6; clone size: NA; J gene: TRBJ2-5; D gene: NA; CDR3 DNA: TGTGCCAGCAGCGCGTGGGGGATTGAGACCCAGTACTTC; CDR3 protein: CASSAWGIETQYF
V gene: TRBV5-1; clone size: NA; J gene: TRBJ1-1; D gene: TRBD1; CDR3 DNA: TGCGCCAGCAGCTTGGGGACAGGCTTGAACACTGAAGCTTTCTTT; CDR3 protein: CASSLGTGLNTEAFF
V gene: TRBV19; clone size: NA; J gene: TRBJ2-7; D gene: NA; CDR3 DNA: TGTGCCAGTAGTATAGTGGGCACCCCCTCCTACGAGCAGTACTTC; CDR3 protein: CASSIVGTPSYEQYF
V gene: TRBV6-1; clone size: NA; J gene: TRBJ1-1; D gene: NA; CDR3 DNA: TGTGCCAGCATCATAAGACAGAGCACTGAAGCTTTCTTT; CDR3 protein: CASIIRQSTEAFF
V gene: TRBV7-2; clone size: NA; J gene: TRBJ2-7; D gene: TRBD1; CDR3 DNA: TGTGCCAGCAGCCTAGGACAGGGGGCGACCTACGAGCAGTACTTC; CDR3 protein: CASSLGQGATYEQYF
V gene: TRBV6-5; clone size: NA; J gene: TRBJ2-3; D gene: TRBD2; CDR3 DNA: TGTGCCACCCAAAACGGGGGGGGCACAGATACGCAGTATTTT; CDR3 protein: CATQNGGGTDTQYF
V gene: TRBV2; clone size: NA; J gene: TRBJ2-3; D gene: NA; CDR3 DNA: TGTGCCAGCAGTGAAATGGTCAGTAGCACAGATACGCAGTATTTT; CDR3 protein: CASSEMVSSTDTQYF
V gene: TRBV7-2; clone size: NA; J gene: TRBJ1-5; D gene: NA; CDR3 DNA: TGTGCCAGCAGCGAACAGGGTGGACGCAATCAGCCCCAGCATTTT; CDR3 protein: CASSEQGGRNQPQHF
V gene: TRBV4-2; clone size: NA; J gene: TRBJ1-3; D gene: NA; CDR3 DNA: TGTGCCAGCAGCACTTTGGCAGGCAACTCTGGAAACACCATATATTTT; CDR3 protein: CASSTLAGNSGNTIYF
V gene: TRBV28; clone size: NA; J gene: TRBJ1-2; D gene: NA; CDR3 DNA: TGTGCCAGCTGGGCCCGACAGGCCCTTAACTATGGCTACACCTTC; CDR3 protein: CASWARQALNYGYTF
V gene: TRBV10-3; clone size: NA; J gene: TRBJ1-4; D gene: NA; CDR3 DNA: TGTGCCATCAGTGGTGGAGCTAATGAAAAACTGTTTTTT; CDR3 protein: CAISGGANEKLFF
V gene: TRBV4-1; clone size: NA; J gene: TRBJ1-1; D gene: TRBD1; CDR3 DNA: TGCGCCAGCAGCCAAATTGGAACAGGGGACACTGAAGCTTTCTTT; CDR3 protein: CASSQIGTGDTEAFF
V gene: TRBV20-1; clone size: NA; J gene: TRBJ2-7; D gene: NA; CDR3 DNA: TGCAGTGCTAGAGTCACCTACGAGCAGTACTTC; CDR3 protein: CSARVTYEQYF
V gene: TRBV29-1; clone size: NA; J gene: TRBJ2-7; D gene: NA; CDR3 DNA: TGCAGCGTTGTTGGGGGCACCTACGAGCAGTACTTC; CDR3 protein: CSVVGGTYEQYF
V gene: TRBV5-1; clone size: NA; J gene: TRBJ2-5; D gene: NA; CDR3 DNA: TGCGCCAGCACACCTCTCTGGGAGCAAGAGACCCAGTACTTC; CDR3 protein: CASTPLWEQETQYF
V gene: TRBV30; clone size: NA; J gene: TRBJ1-5; D gene: NA; CDR3 DNA: TGTGCCTGGAGTGCGGGGGTAGGTCAGCCCCAGCATTTT; CDR3 protein: CAWSAGVGQPQHF
V gene: TRBV30; clone size: few; J gene: TRBJ1-1; D gene: NA; CDR3 DNA: TGTGCCTGGAGTGTACATGGGGGTAGGGGAGAAGCTTTCTTT; CDR3 protein: CAWSVHGGRGEAFF
V gene: TRBV5-4; clone size: NA; J gene: TRBJ2-7; D gene: NA; CDR3 DNA: TGTGCCAGCAGCCCGCCCAGCCGCTCCCGCGAGCAGTACTTC; CDR3 protein: CASSPPSRSREQYF
V gene: TRBV5-1; clone size: NA; J gene: TRBJ2-1; D gene: TRBD2; CDR3 DNA: TGCGCCAGCAGCACCGAAAGCGGGAGGAGGAATGAGCAGTTCTTC; CDR3 protein: CASSTESGRRNEQFF
V gene: TRBV28; clone size: NA; J gene: TRBJ2-1; D gene: NA; CDR3 DNA: TGTGCCAGCAGTTCCTCTAACTACGGCAATGAGCAGTTCTTC; CDR3 protein: CASSSSNYGNEQFF
V gene: TRBV27; clone size: NA; J gene: TRBJ1-2; D gene: TRBD1; CDR3 DNA: TGTGCCAGCAGTTCCACGGACAGGGGTGGTCGTGGCTACACCTTC; CDR3 protein: CASSSTDRGGRGYTF
V gene: TRBV5-1; clone size: NA; J gene: TRBJ2-7; D gene: NA; CDR3 DNA: TGCGCCAGCAGCTTGGATTTAGCCTCCTACGAGCAGTACTTC; CDR3 protein: CASSLDLASYEQYF
V gene: TRBV28; clone size: NA; J gene: TRBJ1-4; D gene: TRBD1; CDR3 DNA: TGTGCCAGCAGTTTGGGGACAGGTCTCGGGGGTTGGATCAAACTGTTTTTT; CDR3 protein: CASSLGTGLGGWIKLFF
V gene: TRBV7-3; clone size: NA; J gene: TRBJ2-1; D gene: NA; CDR3 DNA: TGTGCCAGCAGCCCGTCGCCGGGGGCTGTCAATGAGCAGTTCTTC; CDR3 protein: CASSPSPGAVNEQFF
V gene: TRBV5-6; clone size: NA; J gene: TRBJ2-5; D gene: NA; CDR3 DNA: TGTGCCAGCAGCCTGCAACGAGTTGGGGGGGAGACCCAGTACTTC; CDR3 protein: CASSLQRVGGETQYF
V gene: TRBV28; clone size: NA; J gene: TRBJ2-2; D gene: NA; CDR3 DNA: TGTGCCAGCAGTTCCACACGGGAGCTGTTTTTT; CDR3 protein: CASSSTRELFF
V gene: TRBV30; clone size: NA; J gene: TRBJ2-3; D gene: NA; CDR3 DNA: TGTGCCTGGAGTGCCCCCCGCACTTGGGATACGCAGTATTTT; CDR3 protein: CAWSAPRTWDTQYF
V gene: TRBV4-1; clone size: NA; J gene: TRBJ2-4; D gene: NA; CDR3 DNA: TGCGCCAGCAGCCAACCTTCAGGGTTCGGAGCCAAAAACATTCAGTACTTC; CDR3 protein: CASSQPSGFGAKNIQYF
V gene: TRBV28; clone size: NA; J gene: TRBJ1-1; D gene: NA; CDR3 DNA: TGTGCCAGCACACTGGACAGATACTCTTCGGGAGCTTTCTTT; CDR3 protein: CASTLDRYSSGAFF
V gene: TRBV7-3; clone size: NA; J gene: TRBJ2-3; D gene: TRBD1; CDR3 DNA: TGTGCCAGCAGCGCGGACAGGGGCGCAGATACGCAGTATTTT; CDR3 protein: CASSADRGADTQYF
V gene: TRBV19; clone size: NA; J gene: TRBJ2-5; D gene: NA; CDR3 DNA: TGTGCCAGTAGTCAGACTCCCGAGGGGGAGACCCAGTACTTC; CDR3 protein: CASSQTPEGETQYF
V gene: TRBV29-1; clone size: NA; J gene: TRBJ2-5; D gene: NA; CDR3 DNA: TGCAGCGTTGAAAGATGGGGGGAGGAACAAGAGACCCAGTACTTC; CDR3 protein: CSVERWGEEQETQYF
V gene: TRBV4-3; clone size: NA; J gene: TRBJ2-2; D gene: TRBD1; CDR3 DNA: TGCGCCACGCAGACAGGGGGTAAGAACACCGGGGAGCTGTTTTTT; CDR3 protein: CATQTGGKNTGELFF
V gene: TRBV4-2; clone size: NA; J gene: TRBJ1-1; D gene: NA; CDR3 DNA: TGTGCCAGCAGCCAAAAAAGTGGGACACTGAACACTGAAGCTTTCTTT; CDR3 protein: CASSQKSGTLNTEAFF
V gene: TRBV20-1; clone size: NA; J gene: TRBJ2-7; D gene: NA; CDR3 DNA: TGCAGTGCTGGGGACGAGCAGTACTTC; CDR3 protein: CSAGDEQYF
V gene: TRBV9; clone size: NA; J gene: TRBJ2-2; D gene: NA; CDR3 DNA: TGTGCCAGCAGCGCCCGGGACCGCCCGAACACCGGGGAGCTGTTTTTT; CDR3 protein: CASSARDRPNTGELFF
V gene: TRBV5-1; clone size: NA; J gene: TRBJ2-2; D gene: NA; CDR3 DNA: TGCGCCAGCAGCTTTGGAGCGGGCACCGACACCGGGGAGCTGTTTTTT; CDR3 protein: CASSFGAGTDTGELFF
V gene: TRBV27; clone size: NA; J gene: TRBJ1-1; D gene: NA; CDR3 DNA: TGTGCCAGCAGGAAGGGAAGCAACTTGAACACTGAAGCTTTCTTT; CDR3 protein: CASRKGSNLNTEAFF
V gene: TRBV28; clone size: NA; J gene: TRBJ2-7; D gene: NA; CDR3 DNA: TGTGCCAGTCTACAAGCCCGGGACTTCTACGAGCAGTACTTC; CDR3 protein: CASLQARDFYEQYF
V gene: TRBV6-5; clone size: NA; J gene: TRBJ1-2; D gene: NA; CDR3 DNA: TGTGCCAGCAGTTACTCGACCGGGACATGGGATGGCTACACCTTC; CDR3 protein: CASSYSTGTWDGYTF
V gene: TRBV6-5; clone size: NA; J gene: TRBJ1-1; D gene: NA; CDR3 DNA: TGTGCCAGCAGTTACTCGTGGCAGAACACTGAAGCTTTCTTT; CDR3 protein: CASSYSWQNTEAFF
V gene: TRBV4-2; clone size: NA; J gene: TRBJ2-1; D gene: TRBD2; CDR3 DNA: TGTGCCAGCAGCCAAGGGACTAGCGGGAGTCGGGATGAGCAGTTCTTC; CDR3 protein: CASSQGTSGSRDEQFF
V gene: TRBV9; clone size: NA; J gene: TRBJ2-7; D gene: NA; CDR3 DNA: TGTGCCAGCAGCCCCCGGGCAGGGTTCAACGAGCAGTACTTC; CDR3 protein: CASSPRAGFNEQYF
V gene: TRBV6-1; clone size: NA; J gene: TRBJ2-3; D gene: NA; CDR3 DNA: TGTGCCAGCAGTGAAGGACCGAGCACAGATACGCAGTATTTT; CDR3 protein: CASSEGPSTDTQYF
V gene: TRBV6-4; clone size: NA; J gene: TRBJ1-1; D gene: NA; CDR3 DNA: TGTGCCAGCAGGGGGTCGGGGACTGAAGCTTTCTTT; CDR3 protein: CASRGSGTEAFF
V gene: TRBV7-3; clone size: NA; J gene: TRBJ2-2; D gene: NA; CDR3 DNA: TGTGCCAGCAGCTTAAACCACGCTGCGAACACCGGGGAGCTGTTTTTT; CDR3 protein: CASSLNHAANTGELFF
V gene: TRBV7-8; clone size: NA; J gene: TRBJ1-1; D gene: NA; CDR3 DNA: TGTGCCAGCAGCCAAGGCGGGGGAAGAGGAACTGAAGCTTTCTTT; CDR3 protein: CASSQGGGRGTEAFF
V gene: TRBV18; clone size: NA; J gene: TRBJ2-5; D gene: NA; CDR3 DNA: TGTGCCAGCTCACCAAGGTTAGCTCCCCAAGAGACCCAGTACTTC; CDR3 protein: CASSPRLAPQETQYF
V gene: TRBV15; clone size: NA; J gene: TRBJ2-1; D gene: NA; CDR3 DNA: TGTGCCACCAGCAGAGATGGCCCCCTTACAACCAATGAGCAGTTCTTC; CDR3 protein: CATSRDGPLTTNEQFF
V gene: TRBV5-1; clone size: NA; J gene: TRBJ2-5; D gene: NA; CDR3 DNA: TGCGCCAGCAGCTTGGACGGCCAAGAGACCCAGTACTTC; CDR3 protein: CASSLDGQETQYF
V gene: TRBV4-1; clone size: NA; J gene: TRBJ2-1; D gene: TRBD2; CDR3 DNA: TGCGCCAGCAGCCGGACTAGCAACGATGAGCAGTTCTTC; CDR3 protein: CASSRTSNDEQFF
V gene: TRBV2; clone size: NA; J gene: TRBJ2-5; D gene: NA; CDR3 DNA: TGTGCCAGCAGTGAAGTGAGGAGGGCCGGGACGGAGACCCAGTACTTC; CDR3 protein: CASSEVRRAGTETQYF
V gene: TRBV10-3; clone size: few; J gene: TRBJ1-3; D gene: NA; CDR3 DNA: TGTGCCATCAGCCAGGGTGTAAGCTCTGGAAACACCATATATTTT; CDR3 protein: CAISQGVSSGNTIYF
V gene: TRBV7-2; clone size: once; J gene: TRBJ2-5; D gene: TRBD2; CDR3 DNA: TGTGCCAGCAGCTTAGTCGGTCTAGCGGGAGTACGACAAGAGACCCAGTACTTC; CDR3 protein: CASSLVGLAGVRQETQYF
V gene: TRBV9; clone size: once; J gene: TRBJ2-2; D gene: TRBD2; CDR3 DNA: TGTGCCAGGATGACTAGCGGGAACCTGGTCCCGTCCGGGGAGCTGTTTTTT; CDR3 protein: CARMTSGNLVPSGELFF